What follows are 14 T cell receptor beta chains derived from one specimen sequenced in a study of blood T cells in healthy people across ages. With a J-beta primer mix and a sample-barcoded 5' primer, a second PCR ran roughly 6 to 11 cycles. Each CDR3 protein gets one entry after TCRdb re-called the 5' RACE reads with MiXCR. The table includes more than 650,000 distinct CDR3 sequences, roughly 20% detected once. Sequencing input: blood. The receptors come from a man aged 65-85 years in good health.

The gene calls are TRBV12-3 or TRBV12-4 and TRBJ2-5, with D perhaps matching TRBD2 (6 bases). With 4 bases removed from V and 4 bases from J, the gap between germline ends came to 19 bases. CDR3 length equals 16 residues. The CDR3 bases are TGTGCCAGCAGTTCGAGTGACACCCCGGGGGTAGAGACCCAGTACTTC. It is translated as CASSSSDTPGVETQYF.

V and J are TRBV6-4 and TRBJ2-1; possibly TRBD1 or TRBD2 for D (7 bases each). CDR1 is MRHNA and CDR2 is SNTAGT in the germline V gene. The CDR3 length is 13 residues. The V gene lost 6 bases and the J gene lost 7 bases, with 13 bases spanning the gap. CDR3 in DNA: TGTGCCAGCAGAGACAGGGAGGGGAATGAGCAGTTCTTC. It codes for CASRDREGNEQFF.

This chain links TRBV5-1 with TRBJ2-1, with 15 bases identical to TRBD2. The J segment lost 12 bases and the V segment lost 4 bases, leaving 5 bases of the junction unmatched. The CDR3 spans 14 residues. Germline V gives CDR1 SGHRS, CDR2 YFSETQ. CDR3 amino acids: CASSVGLAGGRQFF. CDR3 DNA sequence: TGCGCCAGCAGCGTGGGACTAGCGGGAGGCCGGCAGTTCTTC.

This clonotype has a handful of counts. The chain joins TRBV5-1 to TRBJ2-2; TRBD1 matches at 7 bases. Trimming cost V 4 bases and J 0 bases; bases outside gene matches: 6. This CDR3 has 16 amino acids. Germline CDR1 reads SGHRS; CDR2 reads YFSETQ. CDR3 bases: TGCGCCAGCAGCCGAACTGGGACAGCGAACACCGGGGAGCTGTTTTTT. Translating it yields CASSRTGTANTGELFF. Using reference TRBV5-1 and TRBJ2-2 for the parts outside the CDR3, the full variable domain is KAGVTQTPRYLIKTRGQQVTLSCSPISGHRSVSWYQQTPGQGLQFLFEYFSETQRNKGNFPGRFSGRQFSNSRSEMNVSTLELGDSALYLCASSRTGTANTGELFFGEGSRLTVL.

This clonotype was found a few times. One end of the junction does not line up with germline, which may come from a read error. The genes are TRBV7-3 and TRBJ2-5; D ambiguous. The DNA end is a closer match to TRBJ2-1, so the J assignment may be wrong. This CDR3 comprises 14 residues. Germline V gene data show CDR1 as SGHTA and CDR2 as FQGTGA. The CDR3 region has the DNA TGTGCCAGCAGCGTAACACCTGGGGTGGGTGAGCAGTTCTTC. As protein: CASSVTPGVGEQFF.

The rearrangement uses TRBV3-1 and TRBJ2-1, with D tentatively TRBD2 (5 bases). Deletions cut 8 bases from V and 5 bases from J, with 16 bases between. Germline V gives CDR1 LGHDT, CDR2 YNNKEL (reference sequence). CDR3 length equals 14 residues. The CDR3 DNA sequence: TGTGCCAGCTTCTTGCGGGTTTACCACAATGAGCAGTTCTTC. It yields the protein CASFLRVYHNEQFF.

The chain carries TRBV7-9 and TRBJ2-2; 8 bases are a match to TRBD2. The V gene's germline CDR1 is SEHNR and CDR2 FQNEAQ (reference sequence). Trimming removed 1 base from V and 0 bases from J; junction bases left unmatched: 1. This CDR3 is built from 16 residues. As DNA, the CDR3 is TGTGCCAGCAGCTTAGGGCGGGAGGCGAACACCGGGGAGCTGTTTTTT. This codes for CASSLGREANTGELFF.

This clonotype was picked up one time. The chain is built from TRBV7-8 and TRBJ2-6, with D perhaps TRBD1 or TRBD2 (5 bases each). CDR1 is SGHVS, CDR2 FQNEAQ, per germline. V was cut by 5 bases and J by 2 bases, with 22 bases left in between. CDR3 length: 19 amino acids. CDR3 DNA sequence: TGTGCCAGCAGCCTCAGGGACGCCTCTACTGGGGCTGGGGCCAACGTCCTGACTTTC. Its protein is CASSLRDASTGAGANVLTF.

There are a few counts of this clonotype. V is TRBV6-2 or TRBV6-3 and J is TRBJ2-3; D call uncertain. Per germline, CDR1 MNHEY and CDR2 SVGEGT. The CDR3 runs 14 residues. V lost 2 bases, J lost 4 bases, and 10 bases lay in between. The CDR3 DNA sequence: TGTGCCAGCAGTTACCTTTCGACGGCAGATACGCAGTATTTT. This sequence encodes CASSYLSTADTQYF.

J is TRBJ1-5 and V is TRBV7-2; TRBD1 might be the D (5 bases). V was cut by 5 bases and J by 11 bases, with 16 bases left in between. The V gene's germline CDR1 is SGHTA and CDR2 FQGNSA. CDR3 length: 13 amino acids. CDR3 residues: CASSEGPAGTQHF. The DNA for the CDR3 is TGTGCCAGCAGCGAAGGACCGGCAGGGACCCAGCATTTT.

There are many counts of this clonotype. The chain links TRBV3-1 to TRBJ1-3; D is unclear. The CDR3 covers 14 residues. Trimming pared 1 base from V and 1 base from J, leaving 5 bases between. Germline lookup yields CDR1 LGHDT and CDR2 YNNKEL (reference sequence). The DNA of the CDR3 is TGTGCCAGCAGCCAAGGAGGGTCTGGAAACACCATATATTTT. It is translated as CASSQGGSGNTIYF.

This clonotype showed up just a few times. The chain employs TRBV20-1 and TRBJ2-1, with D tentatively TRBD1 (5 bases). The CDR3 is 11 amino acids. V lost 3 bases and J lost 7, with 7 bases in between. Germline V gene lookup returns CDR1 DFQATT and CDR2 SNEGSKA (reference sequence). The CDR3 region is CSASQGNEQFF. The CDR3 DNA reads TGCAGTGCTAGTCAGGGTAATGAGCAGTTCTTC.

This chain joins TRBV7-2 and TRBJ2-3; D may be TRBD2 (6 bases). CDR1 is SGHTA and CDR2 is FQGNSA in the germline V gene. The ends were cut back, 2 bases at V and 0 bases at J, with 15 bases in the middle. The CDR3 loop spans 17 amino acids. The CDR3, as DNA: TGTGCCAGCAGCTTAATGGGTAGCGGAGGGAGCACAGATACGCAGTATTTT. Residues: CASSLMGSGGSTDTQYF.

In this sample, this clonotype turned up a few times. The chain uses TRBV6-1 and TRBJ1-1, with D possibly TRBD1 on 5 matching bases. This CDR3 contains 13 residues. Germline V gives CDR1 MNHNS, CDR2 SASEGT. V was clipped by 6 bases and J by 1 base, with 9 bases between them. Here the CDR3 reads CASSDRKNTEAFF. CDR3 bases: TGTGCCAGCAGCGACAGAAAGAACACTGAAGCTTTCTTT.